This T cell receptor (beta chain) appears in the sequencing data of a study of T cells in Graves' hyperthyroidism and ophthalmopathy. Looking at the study overall: Sampling of peripheral blood happened at initial diagnosis, prior to any treatment.

The investigators amplified TCR beta CDR3 regions from RNA transcripts. The TCR CDR3 was amplified in a first-round RT-PCR using the HTBI primer set. MiXCR, run by TCRdb on the multiplex PCR reads, gives a single entry per CDR3 protein. This table holds about 580,000 distinct CDR3 sequences, approximately 15% found once. This clonotype was found many times. Its antigen is unidentified. Overall study results and limits: Model-based prediction identified ophthalmopathy a median around 6.5 months prior to its onset.

The CDR3 spans 14 residues. The junction had 4 bases not matched to a gene; V was cut back by 3 bases and J by 3 bases. Germline loops: CDR1 KGHSH, CDR2 LQKENI. This chain connects TRBV18 to TRBJ1-1, with 7 bases fitting TRBD1. The sequence derives from a woman aged 25-40 years with Graves' hyperthyroidism that later progressed to Graves' ophthalmopathy. Sequenced input: blood. The CDR3 sequence: CASSPNQGDTEAFF. The CDR3 DNA reads TGTGCCAGCTCACCGAACCAGGGGGACACTGAAGCTTTCTTT.